Listed below are T cell receptor beta chains from one sample, sequenced in a study of T cells in tuberculosis. TCRdb keeps only in-frame clones here, not all; method: immunoSEQ multiplex PCR. The profile shows 30,000 to 35,000 clones, 87% of them singletons. The specimen was PBMCs, collected at tuberculosis diagnosis. The receptors stem from an adult with tuberculosis. Each CDR3 is given with its conserved first and last residue. D genes are given only for firm matches. Expanded clones get a size class; other rows say once, few or many, or leave the size out.

TRBJ2-7 | TRBD1 | TRBV7-9 | - | TGTGCCAGCAGCTTCGGACAGGGAAGGTACGAGCAGTACTTC | CASSFGQGRYEQYF
TRBJ1-6 | - | TRBV18 | - | TGTGCCAGCTCTAGGGACACCAATTCACCCCTCCACTTT | CASSRDTNSPLHF
TRBJ2-5 | TRBD1 | TRBV5-1 | few | TGCGCCAGCAGCGGCGGACAGGGGGATTTCGAGACCCAGTACTTC | CASSGGQGDFETQYF
TRBJ1-1 | - | TRBV13 | - | TGTGCCAGCAGCTTAAACAGGGTGACAGCCACTGAAGCTTTCTTT | CASSLNRVTATEAFF
TRBJ2-2 | - | TRBV18 | - | TGTGCCAGCTCACCTTCTTTTCGGACTGCGAACACCGGGGAGCTGTTTTTT | CASSPSFRTANTGELFF
TRBJ2-2 | TRBD2 | TRBV6-5 | - | TGTGCCGCCCTAGCGGGGAACACCGGGGAGCTGTTTTTT | CAALAGNTGELFF
TRBJ2-7 | - | TRBV6-1 | once | TGTGCCAGCAGTTCCGACAGCCTCCTTTCGTACGAGCAGTACTTC | CASSSDSLLSYEQYF
TRBJ1-1 | - | TRBV5-1 | - | TGCGCCAGCAGCCCCGAAGTTTCCGGGGTAAACACTGAAGCTTTCTTT | CASSPEVSGVNTEAFF
TRBJ1-2 | - | TRBV5-6 | - | TGTGCCAGCACCCGACCGGGGGGCTATGGCTACACCTTC | CASTRPGGYGYTF
TRBJ2-5 | - | TRBV7-6 | once | TGTGCCAGCAGCTTAGGACCCGGTAGCTCCCAAGAGACCCAGTACTTC | CASSLGPGSSQETQYF
TRBJ2-2 | - | TRBV19 | - | TGTGCCAGTAGTATTCCGGAGCAGGGGAACACCGGGGAGCTGTTTTTT | CASSIPEQGNTGELFF
TRBJ2-7 | - | TRBV6-6 | - | TGTGCCAGTCGGGGGTCCGAGCAGTACTTC | CASRGSEQYF
TRBJ2-1 | TRBD2 | TRBV28 | once | TGTGCCAGCAGCCAACCCGGGACTAGTCTCGAGCAGTTCTTC | CASSQPGTSLEQFF
TRBJ2-5 | - | TRBV4-1 | - | TGCGCCAGCAGCCAAGGCGTACGGGAAAAAGAGACCCAGTACTTC | CASSQGVREKETQYF
TRBJ1-1 | - | TRBV2 | large | TGTGCCAGCAGCTCAGGGGCGGATGAAGCTTTCTTT | CASSSGADEAFF
TRBJ2-7 | TRBD1 | TRBV30 | - | TGTGCCTGGAGAAGGGACAGGGGATACGAGCAGTACTTC | CAWRRDRGYEQYF
TRBJ1-1 | - | TRBV4-3 | - | TGCGCCAGCAGCCAAGGGTCGGGATTCATGAACACTGAAGCTTTCTTT | CASSQGSGFMNTEAFF
TRBJ2-5 | - | TRBV5-1 | - | TGCGCCAGCAGCTTGGCAGGAGGGGGCGGCCAAGAGACCCAGTACTTC | CASSLAGGGGQETQYF
TRBJ1-4 | TRBD1 | TRBV2 | - | TGTGCCAGCAGGCCCCAGGGGGCGCGAGGTGAAAAACTGTTTTTT | CASRPQGARGEKLFF
TRBJ1-4 | TRBD1 | TRBV25-1 | - | TGTGCCAGCCAATACAGGGGGGGGGAAAAACTGTTTTTT | CASQYRGGEKLFF
TRBJ1-1 | - | TRBV20-1 | few | TGCAGTGCTCTGCGGGCAGGGGCTGCTTTCTTT | CSALRAGAAFF
TRBJ1-5 | TRBD1 | TRBV28 | - | TGTGCCAGCAGTTTGACAGGGGGCAATCAGCCCCAGCATTTT | CASSLTGGNQPQHF
TRBJ2-7 | - | TRBV6-5 | few | TGTGCCAGCAGTTACGCGTCGGGCGGGGCCTACGAGCAGTACTTC | CASSYASGGAYEQYF
TRBJ2-2 | - | TRBV4-2 | once | TGTGCCAGCAGCTCATCGGTCGGGGAGCTGTTTTTT | CASSSSVGELFF
TRBJ1-2 | TRBD1 | TRBV19 | - | TGTGCCACCGCCGAGGGGGCCATCATTAACTATGGCTACACCTTC | CATAEGAIINYGYTF
TRBJ1-2 | TRBD1 | TRBV11-1 | - | TGTGCCAGCAGTCCCGAGACCGGACAGGGATATGGCTACACCTTC | CASSPETGQGYGYTF
TRBJ1-6 | - | TRBV5-1 | - | TGCGCCAGCAGCTCCGGACAGAATAATTCACCCCTCCACTTT | CASSSGQNNSPLHF
TRBJ2-6 | - | TRBV5-6 | - | TGTGCCAGCAGCGTCCGATGGGGGCGAGGGGCCAACGTCCTGACTTTC | CASSVRWGRGANVLTF
TRBJ2-7 | TRBD1 | TRBV19 | few | TGTGCCAGTAGTATGAATGAGGGACAGGGGTCCTACGAGCAGTACTTC | CASSMNEGQGSYEQYF
TRBJ2-7 | TRBD1 | TRBV6-5 | once | TGTGCCAGCAGCCGGACAGGGCAGAGTTCCTACGAGCAGTACTTC | CASSRTGQSSYEQYF
TRBJ1-4 | TRBD1 | TRBV7-3 | - | TGTGCCAGCAGCCCACCCCCCCGGGACAGGTCGAGTGAAAAACTGTTTTTT | CASSPPPRDRSSEKLFF
TRBJ1-2 | - | TRBV10-2 | few | TGCGCCAGCAGTGAGGAAAGGAGGAGAGGCTACACCTTC | CASSEERRRGYTF